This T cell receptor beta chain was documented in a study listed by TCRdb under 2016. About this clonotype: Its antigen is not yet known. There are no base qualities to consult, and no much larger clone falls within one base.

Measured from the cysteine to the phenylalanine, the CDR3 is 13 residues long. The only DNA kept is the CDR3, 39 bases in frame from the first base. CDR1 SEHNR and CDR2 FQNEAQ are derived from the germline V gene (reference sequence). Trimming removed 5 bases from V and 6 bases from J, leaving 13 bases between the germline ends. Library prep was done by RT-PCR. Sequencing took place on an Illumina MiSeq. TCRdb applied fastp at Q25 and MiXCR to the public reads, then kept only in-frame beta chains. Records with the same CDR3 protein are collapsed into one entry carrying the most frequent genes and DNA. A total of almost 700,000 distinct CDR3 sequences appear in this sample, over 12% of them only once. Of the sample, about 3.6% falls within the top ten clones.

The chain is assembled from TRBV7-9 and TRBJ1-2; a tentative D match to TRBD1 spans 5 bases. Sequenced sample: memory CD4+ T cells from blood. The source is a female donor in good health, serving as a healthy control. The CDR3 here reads CASSQQQGDGYTF. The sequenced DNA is TGTGCCAGCAGCCAACAGCAGGGAGATGGCTACACCTTC.